One and the same sample provided the 14 T cell receptor beta chains below, sequenced in a study of healthy donors' naive CD4 and CD8 T cells (dated by TCRdb to about 2015). Sequencing took place on a 454 GS FLX Titanium. A previously published linear amplification protocol was used to build TCR libraries from 400 to 500 ng of total RNA. The public reads were reprocessed in TCRdb via fastp at Q25 and MiXCR, keeping in-frame beta chains. CDR3 protein duplicates are merged, each entry listing the most common genes and DNA. A total of 200,000 or so distinct CDR3 sequences appear in this sample, about 74% of them only once. Around 2% of the sample is held by the ten biggest clonotypes. Sequenced sample: naive CD4+ and CD8+ T cells sorted from blood, pooled from several donors. The intended sense of this specimen's cell subset or site label: FACS-sorted naive CD4+ (CD45RO-CD45RA+) and naive CD8+ (CD45RA+CD27bright) T cells. The receptors originated from a pool of human donors in good health; the sample pools cells from several healthy donors.

The CDR3: CASSQGLNPGQGTGYTF. The CDR3 coding sequence is TGCGCCAGCAGCCAAGGCCTAAACCCGGGACAGGGCACTGGCTACACCTTC. This chain joins TRBV4-1 and TRBJ1-2, with 9 nucleotides matching TRBD1. CDR1 MGHRA and CDR2 YSYEKL come from the germline V gene. V gave up 1 base and J gave up 7 bases; unmatched junction bases: 13. The CDR3 consists of 17 residues.

The rearrangement links TRBV30 to TRBJ1-2; D is unresolved. Trimming shortened V by 3 bases and J by 4 bases, and 15 bases separated the two germline ends. The CDR3 covers 14 residues. Germline CDR1 is GTSNPN and CDR2 is SVGIG (reference sequence). The CDR3 reads CAWRPSAAFYGYTF. The CDR3 nucleotides are TGTGCCTGGAGACCTTCGGCAGCCTTCTATGGCTACACCTTC.

This clonotype has a handful of counts. The chain recombines TRBV6-2 or TRBV6-3 with TRBJ2-1; no firm D call. V was clipped by 5 bases and J by 5 bases, with 1 base between them. Germline-derived CDR1 and CDR2 are MNHEY and SVGEGT. CDR3 size: 10 residues. The CDR3 here is CASSDNEQFF. DNA for the CDR3: TGTGCCAGCAGTGACAATGAGCAGTTCTTC.

The sample holds a few counts of this clonotype. The V call is TRBV30, the J call TRBJ2-7; tentative D call: TRBD1 (6 bases). The CDR3 extends over 13 amino acids. Germline V gene data show CDR1 as GTSNPN and CDR2 as SVGIG (reference sequence). Between the trimmed V and J ends, which lost 2 bases and 6 bases, there was a span of 14 bases. The CDR3 here is CAWSSQGLREQYF. CDR3 sequence (DNA): TGTGCCTGGAGTTCTCAGGGGTTACGCGAGCAGTACTTC.

This chain uses TRBV5-5 with TRBJ2-7, with D possibly being TRBD2 (5 bases). CDR3 size: 14 residues. Between the trimmed V and J ends, which lost 0 bases and 6 bases, there was a span of 13 bases. Germline CDR1 and CDR2: SGHKS and YYEKEE (reference sequence). The CDR3 protein is CASSLGETLCEQYF. The CDR3 DNA sequence: TGTGCCAGCAGCTTGGGGGAGACTCTCTGCGAGCAGTACTTC.

The rearrangement links TRBV5-5 to TRBJ2-3; the D is unclear. V was cut by 2 bases and J by 0 bases, with 16 bases left in between. The CDR3 extends over 17 amino acids. Germline loops: CDR1 SGHKS, CDR2 YYEKEE (reference sequence). The CDR3: CASSFLGQAASTDTQYF. CDR3 nucleotides: TGTGCCAGCAGCTTTCTCGGCCAGGCGGCTAGCACAGATACGCAGTATTTT.

The chain links TRBV19 to TRBJ1-5; D remains ambiguous. The CDR3 extends over 15 amino acids. Per germline, CDR1 LNHDA and CDR2 SQIVND (reference sequence). Trimming left V 4 bases short and J 3 bases short, with 13 bases between. The CDR3 reads CASSRFPGANQPQHF. CDR3 DNA: TGTGCCAGTAGTAGATTCCCGGGAGCCAATCAGCCCCAGCATTTT.

The rearrangement joins TRBV5-1 to TRBJ2-2; D ambiguous. The CDR3 contains 15 residues. Germline lookup yields CDR1 SGHRS and CDR2 YFSETQ. V gave up 0 bases and J gave up 1 base, with 7 bases separating them. The CDR3 coding sequence is TGCGCCAGCAGCTTGGGGCCCGGGAACACCGGGGAGCTGTTTTTT. Amino acids: CASSLGPGNTGELFF.

The rearrangement links TRBV6-5 to TRBJ2-2; TRBD1 matches 7 bases. The CDR3 contains 15 residues. Germline assignment: CDR1 MNHEY and CDR2 SVGAGI. V gave up 2 bases and J gave up 5 bases; unmatched junction bases: 5. The CDR3 region is CASSYRDSGTGELFF. Here the CDR3 DNA reads TGTGCCAGCAGTTACAGGGACAGTGGGACCGGGGAGCTGTTTTTT.

The chain couples TRBV13 to TRBJ2-7; 10 nucleotides match TRBD2. This CDR3 contains 20 residues. The V segment lost 0 bases and the J segment 0 bases; nucleotides outside the gene matches: 14. CDR1 and CDR2 from the germline V gene are PRHDT and FYEKMQ (reference sequence). In DNA form, the CDR3 reads TGTGCCAGCAGCTTAGGCGAAGAGACTAGCGGGCCCTGGGGCTCCTACGAGCAGTACTTC. Its translation: CASSLGEETSGPWGSYEQYF. The variable domain in full, with the rest retrieved from reference TRBV13 and TRBJ2-7, is AAGVIQSPRHLIKEKRETATLKCYPIPRHDTVYWYQQGPGQDPQFLISFYEKMQSDKGSIPDRFSAQQFSDYHSELNMSSLELGDSALYFCASSLGEETSGPWGSYEQYFGPGTRLTVT.

The J gene is TRBJ1-1, the V gene TRBV20-1; D is undetermined. The ends were cut back, 6 bases at V and 4 bases at J, with 9 bases in the middle. The germline CDR1 and CDR2 sequences are DFQATT and SNEGSKA (reference sequence). This CDR3 is built from 11 residues. CDR3: CSAPDTTEAFF. The CDR3 DNA is TGCAGTGCGCCTGACACCACTGAAGCTTTCTTT.

This rearrangement joins TRBV5-6 to TRBJ2-7, with D possibly being TRBD2 (5 bases). Germline V gene data show CDR1 as SGHDT and CDR2 as YYEEEE. V lost 5 bases and J 7 bases, leaving 19 bases between the germline ends. This CDR3 has 14 amino acids. CDR3 DNA sequence: TGTGCCAGCAGTCCCCGAATTAGTGGGAGTGAGCAGTACTTC. It yields the protein CASSPRISGSEQYF.

The V and J genes are TRBV6-5 and TRBJ1-1; unclear D gene. Germline V gives CDR1 MNHEY, CDR2 SVGAGI. This CDR3 spans 14 amino acids. The V gene lost 7 bases and the J gene lost 3 bases, with 15 bases spanning the gap. CDR3 in DNA: TGTGCCAGCACCCCAAGGAAGGGTCACACTGAAGCTTTCTTT. Its translation: CASTPRKGHTEAFF.

The chain links TRBV6-5 to TRBJ2-1, with D perhaps given as TRBD1 or TRBD2 (5 bases each). The CDR3 extends over 14 amino acids. Germline V gene data show CDR1 as MNHEY and CDR2 as SVGAGI. V was cut by 6 bases and J by 6 bases, with 15 bases left in between. The CDR3 coding sequence is TGTGCCAGCAGAACCGGGACCCTGTTCAATGAGCAGTTCTTC. Protein product: CASRTGTLFNEQFF.